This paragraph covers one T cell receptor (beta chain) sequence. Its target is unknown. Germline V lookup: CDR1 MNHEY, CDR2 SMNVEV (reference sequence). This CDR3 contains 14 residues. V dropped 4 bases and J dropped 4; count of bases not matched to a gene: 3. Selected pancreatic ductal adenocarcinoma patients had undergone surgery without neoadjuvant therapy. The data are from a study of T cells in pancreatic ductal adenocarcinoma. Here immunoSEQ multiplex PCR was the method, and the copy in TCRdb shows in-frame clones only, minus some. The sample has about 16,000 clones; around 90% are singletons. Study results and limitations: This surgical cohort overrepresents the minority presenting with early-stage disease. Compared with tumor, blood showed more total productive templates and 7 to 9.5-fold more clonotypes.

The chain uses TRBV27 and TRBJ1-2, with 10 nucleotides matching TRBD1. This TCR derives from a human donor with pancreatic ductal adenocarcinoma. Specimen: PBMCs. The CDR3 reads CASSSGTGVYGYTF. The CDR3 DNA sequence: TGTGCCAGCAGTTCCGGGACAGGGGTCTATGGCTACACCTTC.